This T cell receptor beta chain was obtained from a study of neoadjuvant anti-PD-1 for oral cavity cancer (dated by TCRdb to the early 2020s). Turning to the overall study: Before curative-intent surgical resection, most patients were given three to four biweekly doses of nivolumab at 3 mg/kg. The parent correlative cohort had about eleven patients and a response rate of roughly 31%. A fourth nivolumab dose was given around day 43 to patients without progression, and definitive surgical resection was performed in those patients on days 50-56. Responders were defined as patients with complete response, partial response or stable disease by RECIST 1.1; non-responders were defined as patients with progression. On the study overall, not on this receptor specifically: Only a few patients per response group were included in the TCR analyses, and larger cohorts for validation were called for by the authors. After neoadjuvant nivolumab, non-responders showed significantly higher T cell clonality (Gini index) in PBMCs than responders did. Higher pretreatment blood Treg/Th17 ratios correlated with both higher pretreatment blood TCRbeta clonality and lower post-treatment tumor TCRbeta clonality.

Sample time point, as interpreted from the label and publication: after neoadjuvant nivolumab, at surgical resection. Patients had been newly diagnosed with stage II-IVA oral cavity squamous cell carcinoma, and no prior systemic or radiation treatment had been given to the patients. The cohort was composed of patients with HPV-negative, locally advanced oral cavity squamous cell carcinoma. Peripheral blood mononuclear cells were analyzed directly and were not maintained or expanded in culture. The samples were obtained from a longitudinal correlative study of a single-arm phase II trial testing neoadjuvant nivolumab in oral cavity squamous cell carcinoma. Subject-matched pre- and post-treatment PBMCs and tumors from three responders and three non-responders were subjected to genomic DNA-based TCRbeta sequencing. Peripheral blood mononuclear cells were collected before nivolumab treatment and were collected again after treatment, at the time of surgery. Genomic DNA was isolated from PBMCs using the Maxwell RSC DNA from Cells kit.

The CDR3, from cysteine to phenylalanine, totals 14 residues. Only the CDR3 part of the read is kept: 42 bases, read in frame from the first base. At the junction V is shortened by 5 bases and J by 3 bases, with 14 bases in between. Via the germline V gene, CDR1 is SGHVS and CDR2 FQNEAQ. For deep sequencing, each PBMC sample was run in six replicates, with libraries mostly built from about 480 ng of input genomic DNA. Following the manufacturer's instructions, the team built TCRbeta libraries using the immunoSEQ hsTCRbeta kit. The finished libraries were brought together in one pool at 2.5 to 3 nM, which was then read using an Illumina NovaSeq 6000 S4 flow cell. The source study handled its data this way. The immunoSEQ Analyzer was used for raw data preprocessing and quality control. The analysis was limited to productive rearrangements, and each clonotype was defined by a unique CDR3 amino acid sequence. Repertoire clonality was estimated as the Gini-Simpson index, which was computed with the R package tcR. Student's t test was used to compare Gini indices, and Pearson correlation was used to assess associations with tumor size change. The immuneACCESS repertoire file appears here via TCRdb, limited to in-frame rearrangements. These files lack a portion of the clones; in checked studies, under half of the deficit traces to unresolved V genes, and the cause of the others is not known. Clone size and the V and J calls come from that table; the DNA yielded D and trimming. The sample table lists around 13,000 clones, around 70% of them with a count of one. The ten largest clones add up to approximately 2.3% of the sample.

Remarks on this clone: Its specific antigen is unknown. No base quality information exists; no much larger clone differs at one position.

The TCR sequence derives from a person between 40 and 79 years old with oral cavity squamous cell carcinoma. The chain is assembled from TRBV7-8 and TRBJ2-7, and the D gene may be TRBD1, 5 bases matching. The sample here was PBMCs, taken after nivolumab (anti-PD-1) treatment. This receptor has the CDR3 CASSSTLQGYEQYF. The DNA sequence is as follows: TGTGCCAGCAGCAGCACCCTCCAGGGCTACGAGCAGTACTTC. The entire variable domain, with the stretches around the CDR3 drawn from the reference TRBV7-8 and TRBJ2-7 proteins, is GAGVSQSPRYKVAKRGQDVALRCDPISGHVSLFWYQQALGQGPEFLTYFQNEAQLDKSGLPSDRFFAERPEGSVSTLKIQRTQQEDSAVYLCASSSTLQGYEQYFGPGTRLTVT.